This T cell receptor (beta chain) was sequenced during a study of PD-1 blockade in classical Hodgkin lymphoma. Relapse was seen in all patients after autologous stem cell transplantation, and brentuximab vedotin exposure was variable. Sequencing used immunoSEQ multiplex PCR; TCRdb keeps in-frame clones, though not all of them. The table lists about 19,000 clones, roughly 80% of them singletons. The CDR3 sequence is 14 residues long. Trimming cost V 10 bases and J 5 bases; bases outside gene matches: 9. The germline V gene has CDR1 ENHRY and CDR2 SYGVKD. There are a few counts of this clone. The material sequenced was peripheral blood mononuclear cells (PBMCs), taken before the second cycle of nivolumab. The V and J genes are TRBV10-3 and TRBJ1-2; 11 bases agree with TRBD1. The sequence derives from a human donor with classical Hodgkin lymphoma. The CDR3 DNA reads as TGTGCCACTACCGGGACAGGGGGTAATTATGGCTACACCTTC. It specifies CATTGTGGNYGYTF.